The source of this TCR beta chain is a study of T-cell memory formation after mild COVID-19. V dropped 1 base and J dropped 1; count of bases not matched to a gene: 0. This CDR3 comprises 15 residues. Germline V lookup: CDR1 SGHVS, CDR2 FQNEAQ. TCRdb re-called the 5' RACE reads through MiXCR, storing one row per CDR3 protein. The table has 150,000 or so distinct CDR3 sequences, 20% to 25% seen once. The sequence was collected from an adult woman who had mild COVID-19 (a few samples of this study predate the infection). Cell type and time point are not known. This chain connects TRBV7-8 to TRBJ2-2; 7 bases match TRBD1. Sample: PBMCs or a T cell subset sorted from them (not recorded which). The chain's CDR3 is CASSLDRGNTGELFF. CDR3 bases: TGTGCCAGCAGCTTAGACAGGGGGAACACCGGGGAGCTGTTTTTT.